The 13 T cell receptor beta chains in this list originate from one sample, sequenced in a study of T cells in localized non-small cell lung cancer. Using immunoSEQ multiplex PCR, the repertoire was profiled, and TCRdb retains in-frame clones only, with some absent. The data hold over 20,000 clones, with 92% observed a single time. The material sequenced was peripheral blood, taken before any cancer treatment. The receptors were gathered from a man aged 40 to 70 with stage III squamous cell lung carcinoma.

The chain is built from TRBV9 and TRBJ2-5; tentatively, D is TRBD2 (6 bases). The germline V gene has CDR1 SGDLS and CDR2 YYNGEE. V was clipped by 4 bases and J by 3 bases, with 31 bases between them. CDR3 length: 20 residues. CDR3 region: CASSQPSPGGISWGEETQYF. The CDR3 nucleotides are TGTGCCAGCAGCCAACCCTCCCCTGGGGGGATTAGCTGGGGGGAAGAGACCCAGTACTTC.

The rearrangement joins TRBV7-2 to TRBJ2-7, with D tentatively TRBD1 or TRBD2 (5 bases each). The CDR3 contains 14 residues. Germline CDR1 is SGHTA and CDR2 is FQGNSA. V shed 5 bases and J shed 4 bases, with 15 bases lying between them. The CDR3: CASSQPGPDYEQYF. CDR3 nucleotides: TGTGCCAGCAGCCAGCCGGGACCAGATTACGAGCAGTACTTC.

The rearrangement links TRBV6-5 to TRBJ2-3; TRBD2 is a possible D gene (6 bases). Per the germline V gene, CDR1 is MNHEY and CDR2 is SVGAGI. The CDR3 has 16 residues. V was shortened by 0 bases and J by 2 bases, with 12 bases between the two germline ends. CDR3 in DNA: TGTGCCAGCAGTTACTCGCCTAGCGTCTTCACAGATACGCAGTATTTT. Amino acid sequence: CASSYSPSVFTDTQYF.

This chain uses TRBV2 with TRBJ2-5; 10 bases line up with TRBD2. The trim removed 1 base at V and 2 bases at J, leaving 1 base unmatched. CDR1 is SNHLY, CDR2 FYNNEI, per germline. The CDR3 covers 15 residues. DNA for the CDR3: TGTGCCAGCAGTGAAGAGCGGGGGGGTCAAGAGACCCAGTACTTC. Its translation is CASSEERGGQETQYF.

This chain joins TRBV5-6 and TRBJ1-2, with D possibly matching TRBD1 (5 bases). This CDR3 is 16 amino acids long. Trimming cost V 4 bases and J 1 base, with 17 bases left between them. The germline V gene encodes CDR1 SGHDT and CDR2 YYEEEE. In DNA form, the CDR3 reads TGTGCCAGCAGCCCAGACCCGGGCAGGGTTAACTATGGCTACACCTTC. The encoded protein is CASSPDPGRVNYGYTF.

The sample holds one count of this clone. The chain employs TRBV9 and TRBJ2-5, with TRBD1 matching over 9 bases. Germline trimming cut 4 bases from V and 5 bases from J; bases unmatched to any gene: 6. The germline CDR1 and CDR2 sequences are SGDLS and YYNGEE. The CDR3 consists of 14 residues. The CDR3 loop reads CASSLQGADETQYF. Written as DNA, the CDR3 is TGTGCCAGCAGCTTACAGGGGGCGGATGAGACCCAGTACTTC. Full variable domain (missing parts from reference TRBV9 and TRBJ2-5): DSGVTQTPKHLITATGQRVTLRCSPRSGDLSVYWYQQSLDQGLQFLIQYYNGEERAKGNILERFSAQQFPDLHSELNLSSLELGDSALYFCASSLQGADETQYFGPGTRLLVL.

The chain couples TRBV4-3 to TRBJ2-7, with no clear D. Germline V gives CDR1 LGHNA, CDR2 YSLEER. Trimming left V 1 base short and J 4 bases short, with 14 bases between. CDR3 size: 15 residues. CDR3 region: CASSQGSGGGYEQYF. For the CDR3, the DNA is TGCGCCAGCAGCCAAGGGTCAGGCGGTGGGTACGAGCAGTACTTC.

This sequence joins TRBV7-2 and TRBJ1-4, with no clear D. Trimming removed 5 bases at V and 0 bases at J, with 10 bases between. This CDR3 spans 15 amino acids. The germline gives CDR1 SGHTA, CDR2 FQGNSA. The CDR3 is CASSPQAATNEKLFF. CDR3 nucleotide sequence: TGTGCCAGCAGCCCGCAGGCGGCAACTAATGAAAAACTGTTTTTT.

This clone was picked up one time. The V call is TRBV7-9, the J call TRBJ1-6; possible D gene TRBD1, 5 bases. This CDR3 region has 16 residues. Germline values: CDR1 SEHNR, CDR2 FQNEAQ (reference sequence). V was cut by 4 bases and J by 4 bases, with 14 bases left in between. The CDR3 bases are TGTGCCAGCAGCTCCAGCGGGGGGGGTTATAATTCACCCCTCCACTTT. Translation gives CASSSSGGGYNSPLHF.

The rearrangement links TRBV7-9 to TRBJ2-1, with 9 bases matching TRBD2. The V segment lost 1 base and the J segment 4 bases; nucleotides outside the gene matches: 5. CDR3 length: 16 residues. The germline V gene encodes CDR1 SEHNR and CDR2 FQNEAQ (reference sequence). CDR3 region: CASSLDLAGPYNEQFF. CDR3 bases: TGTGCCAGCAGCTTAGACCTAGCGGGGCCGTACAATGAGCAGTTCTTC.

V and J are TRBV4-3 and TRBJ2-3; 16 nucleotides match TRBD2. With V trimmed by 3 bases and J by 7 bases, 4 bases remained unmatched. Germline CDR1 LGHNA, CDR2 YSLEER. The CDR3 extends over 16 amino acids. The CDR3 here is CASSQGLAGGPYTQYF. CDR3 in DNA: TGCGCCAGCAGCCAGGGACTAGCGGGGGGGCCGTATACGCAGTATTTT.

The chain is built from TRBV12-2 and TRBJ1-1; TRBD1 is the table's D call, not checked against the DNA. TRBV12-2 is described as a pseudogene. The CDR3 covers 13 residues. The CDR3 bases are TGTGCCAGCAGCCCACACAGGGGAACTGAAGCTTTCTTT. This codes for CASSPHRGTEAFF.

The J gene is TRBJ2-3, the V gene TRBV9; no reliable D call. This CDR3 has 17 amino acids. Germline V gives CDR1 SGDLS, CDR2 YYNGEE. Trimming pared 2 bases from V and 4 bases from J, leaving 20 bases between. In DNA, the CDR3 is TGTGCCAGCAGCGTCCTTAGCTCGAAAGTATTGGCAGATACGCAGTATTTT. As protein: CASSVLSSKVLADTQYF.